Listed here is a single T cell receptor (beta chain). This entry is derived from a study of blood T cell repertoires in COVID-19. This CDR3 has 14 amino acids. Germline V lookup: CDR1 KGHDR, CDR2 SFDVKD. Trimming removed 5 bases from V and 2 bases from J, with 11 bases in between. During active infection, Seattle patients enrolled and were then monitored through disease. Only in-frame clones appear in the TCRdb table, and some are missing; sequencing was by immunoSEQ multiplex PCR. The repertoire holds fewer than 60,000 clones, with about four fifths as singletons. This chain uses TRBV24-1 with TRBJ2-5; weak D call: TRBD2 (5 bases). The source material was peripheral blood. The sequence came from an elderly woman with COVID-19, enrolled during active disease. CDR3 amino acids: CATSVGSGQETQYF. The CDR3 bases are TGTGCCACCAGTGTGGGGTCGGGGCAAGAGACCCAGTACTTC.